This entry concerns a single TCR beta chain. This entry is derived from a study of blood T cell repertoires in COVID-19. Study at large: Some COVID-19 samples were acute and others convalescent; all came from the United States, Italy and Spain. T cells, B-cell-depleted T cells, or PBMCs supplied cDNA or gDNA.

Source study methods: Estimated nucleated cell counts came from reference gene primer amplification. The method was immunoSEQ multiplex PCR; TCRdb's version includes in-frame clones alone and lacks a portion of them. The D gene and trimming were derived from the DNA, and the V and J assignments and clone size from that table. The table lists approximately 46,000 clones, roughly 85% of them singletons. V shed 6 bases and J 3 bases; nucleotides not matched to a gene: 6. The CDR3 covers 14 residues. Looked up from germline, CDR1 is SEHNR and CDR2 is FQNEAQ (reference sequence). Specimen: peripheral blood. The TCR was taken from a man in his 60s with acute or convalescent COVID-19. V gene TRBV7-9 combines with J gene TRBJ2-7, with 9 bases lining up with TRBD2. CDR3 amino acids: CASSVSGGNYEQYF. The CDR3 DNA sequence: TGTGCCAGCAGTGTTAGCGGGGGCAACTACGAGCAGTACTTC.